One sample yielded the 15 T cell receptor beta chains listed below, sequenced in a study of metastatic and nonmetastatic thyroid tumors. MiXCR reprocessed the PCR reads for TCRdb. The table lists over 20,000 clones, less than 35% of them singletons. No treatment of any kind had been given to any patient before thyroid surgery. Material for sequencing was blood. These receptors were collected from a female donor with papillary thyroid cancer or a benign thyroid nodule (not recorded which). Some clones in this sample may be carry-over from other donors' samples.

Many counts were recorded for this clone. This chain joins TRBV7-9 and TRBJ1-4, with TRBD1 matching 8 bases. From germline, CDR1 is SEHNR and CDR2 FQNEAQ (reference sequence). The CDR3 has 16 residues. J lost 0 bases, V lost 3 bases, and 3 bases had no gene match. As DNA, the CDR3 is TGTGCCAGCAGCTTTAGACAGGGGCCAACTAATGAAAAACTGTTTTTT. Amino acid sequence: CASSFRQGPTNEKLFF.

This chain links TRBV11-2 with TRBJ2-5; D uncertain. CDR1 and CDR2 (germline): SGHAT, FQNNGV. Trimming removed 4 bases at V and 0 bases at J, with 6 bases between. The CDR3 runs to 13 residues. This CDR3 is CASSYSNQETQYF. Here the CDR3 DNA reads TGTGCCAGCAGCTATTCCAACCAAGAGACCCAGTACTTC.

The V and J genes are TRBV18 and TRBJ1-5; D is ambiguous. Trimming shortened V by 3 bases and J by 4 bases, and 7 bases separated the two germline ends. Germline assignment: CDR1 KGHSH and CDR2 LQKENI. The CDR3 loop spans 13 amino acids. The CDR3 loop reads CASSPGWNQPQHF. In DNA, the CDR3 is TGTGCCAGCTCACCGGGGTGGAATCAGCCCCAGCATTTT.

This chain links TRBV15 with TRBJ2-5; no clear D gene. Germline CDR1 LNHNV, CDR2 YYDKDF (reference sequence). The CDR3 extends over 16 amino acids. V gave up 3 bases and J gave up 5 bases, with 19 bases separating them. CDR3 region: CATSSRGVTMGETQYF. The CDR3 DNA reads as TGTGCCACCAGCAGCCGAGGCGTAACGATGGGGGAGACCCAGTACTTC. The full variable domain, completed using reference TRBV15 and TRBJ2-5, is DAMVIQNPRYQVTQFGKPVTLSCSQTLNHNVMYWYQQKSSQAPKLLFHYYDKDFNNEADTPDNFQSRRPNTSFCFLDIRSPGLGDTAMYLCATSSRGVTMGETQYFGPGTRLLVL.

There are many counts of this clone. Just one base apart from a much larger clone, this may be a read error. Other DNA variants within this sample encode the same CDR3. V usage is TRBV5-1 and J usage is TRBJ1-2, with 8 bases lining up with TRBD1. CDR1 and CDR2 from the germline V gene are SGHRS and YFSETQ. This CDR3 is built from 15 residues. DNA of the CDR3: TGCGCCAGCAGCTTGGGGGACAGGACCAACTATGGCTATACCTTC. It codes for CASSLGDRTNYGYTF.

Note on this clone: The junction differs from germline at one of its ends, possibly a read error. The V call is TRBV5-4, the J call TRBJ2-5; TRBD2 aligns across 9 bases. Germline V gene data show CDR1 as SGHNT and CDR2 as YYREEE (reference sequence). The CDR3 extends over 16 amino acids. Here the CDR3 DNA reads TGTGCCAGCGGCTCCTCCAGTAGCGGGAGTGGGGAGACCCACTACTTC. The encoded protein is CASGSSSSGSGETHYF. Combining the CDR3 with reference TRBV5-4 and TRBJ2-5 gives the whole variable domain ETGVTQSPTHLIKTRGQQVTLRCSSQSGHNTVSWYQQALGQGPQFIFQYYREEENGRGNFPPRFSGLQFPNYSSELNVNALELDDSALYLCASGSSSSGSGETHYFGPGTRLLVL.

The count of this clone is one. The chain is built from TRBV30 and TRBJ1-2; D uncertain. The CDR3 has 12 residues. V was pared by 7 bases and J by 4 bases, with 13 bases between. Germline assignment: CDR1 GTSNPN and CDR2 SVGIG (reference sequence). Written as DNA, the CDR3 is TGTGCCTTGAACGAGGGAACCTATGGCTACACCTTC. Amino acid sequence: CALNEGTYGYTF.

This clone was observed a handful of times. The V and J genes are TRBV25-1 and TRBJ2-7; D is undetermined. CDR1 MGHDK and CDR2 SYGVNS come from the germline V gene. The CDR3 loop spans 18 amino acids. V lost 6 bases and J lost 3, with 27 bases in between. CDR3 in amino acids: CASSPAVGSSNYYYEQYF. The CDR3 DNA follows: TGTGCCAGCAGCCCCGCGGTGGGGTCTTCAAACTACTACTACGAGCAGTACTTC.

This clone was seen a handful of times. The chain couples TRBV10-3 to TRBJ2-7; no clear D. In germline, CDR1 is ENHRY, CDR2 SYGVKD. The CDR3 has 14 amino acids. Trimming stripped 0 bases from V and 7 bases from J, with 13 bases between. The CDR3 nucleotides are TGTGCCATCAGTGAGTCATTGAGGTCTCCGGAGCAGTACTTC. This gives the protein CAISESLRSPEQYF.

This clone was seen ten or more times. An end of the junction does not agree with germline; a read error may underlie this. The rearrangement uses TRBV7-8 and TRBJ2-7; D call uncertain. CDR1 is SGHVS, CDR2 FQNEAQ, per germline. CDR3 length: 13 residues. The DNA for the CDR3 is TGTGCCAGCAGCTTGGGCCAGGAAGCCCCCCGGGCCTTC. Translating gives CASSLGQEAPRAF.

This clone has ten or more counts. The rearrangement joins TRBV20-1 to TRBJ2-1, with D hard to call. In germline, CDR1 is DFQATT, CDR2 SNEGSKA (reference sequence). This CDR3 is built from 11 residues. V dropped 0 bases and J dropped 8 bases, with 5 bases sitting between them. The DNA for the CDR3 is TGCAGTGCTAGAGACAGCTATGAGCAGTTCTTC. Protein product: CSARDSYEQFF.

In this sample, this clone turned up many times. V usage is TRBV4-3 and J usage is TRBJ1-5, with 7 bases that match TRBD1. Per germline, CDR1 LGHNA and CDR2 YSLEER. The CDR3 has 17 residues. The trim removed 2 bases at V and 0 bases at J, leaving 7 bases unmatched. The CDR3 spells CASSQTYRGYSNQPQHF. The CDR3 region has the DNA TGCGCCAGCAGCCAAACGTACAGGGGCTATAGCAATCAGCCCCAGCATTTT.

Within the sample, this clone is medium-sized. CDR3 in DNA: TGTGCCAGCAGCCGCAGGGAGGAGTACGAGCAGTACTTC. Protein: CASSRREEYEQYF. The chain links TRBV3-1 to TRBJ2-7; possibly TRBD2 for D (6 bases). Trimming took off 4 bases at V and 4 bases at J, with 11 bases between the two ends. The CDR3 extends over 13 amino acids. From germline, CDR1 is LGHDT and CDR2 YNNKEL (reference sequence).

V usage is TRBV20-1 and J usage is TRBJ2-1; TRBD2 is a possible D gene (5 bases). The DNA matches TRBJ2-5 better at its end, which makes the J call doubtful. Per germline, CDR1 DFQATT and CDR2 SNEGSKA (reference sequence). The CDR3 is 17 amino acids. In DNA form, the CDR3 reads TGCAGTGCTAGAGATCATGCGGGCCCCTGGGGTGGGGAGACCCAGTACTTC. This encodes CSARDHAGPWGGETQYF.

The V call is TRBV6-4, the J call TRBJ2-3; 7 nucleotides line up with TRBD1. CDR1 and CDR2 from the germline V gene are MRHNA and SNTAGT. Trimming took 4 bases from V and 3 from J; bases not matched to a gene: 4. This CDR3 is built from 14 residues. CDR3 loop: CASSVQGDTDTQYF. The DNA of the CDR3 is TGTGCCAGCAGTGTGCAGGGGGATACAGATACGCAGTATTTT.